The text below deals with one T cell receptor (beta chain). This sample was included in a study of STAT5B mutations in CD4+ large granular lymphocyte leukemia. Produced via immunoSEQ multiplex PCR; TCRdb's table is partial and in-frame only. The sample holds some 30,000 clones, roughly 79% seen once. V dropped 4 bases and J dropped 8 bases, with 8 bases sitting between them. The germline CDR1 and CDR2 sequences are SQVTM and ANQGSEA. The length of the CDR3 is 11 residues. This chain connects TRBV29-1 to TRBJ2-2; TRBD2 might be the D (6 bases). Input material: CD4+ T cells from blood buffy coats. The TCR was taken from a human donor in good health. The CDR3 DNA follows: TGCAGCGTTGGGAGGGGTGGGGAGCTGTTTTTT. Encoded protein: CSVGRGGELFF.